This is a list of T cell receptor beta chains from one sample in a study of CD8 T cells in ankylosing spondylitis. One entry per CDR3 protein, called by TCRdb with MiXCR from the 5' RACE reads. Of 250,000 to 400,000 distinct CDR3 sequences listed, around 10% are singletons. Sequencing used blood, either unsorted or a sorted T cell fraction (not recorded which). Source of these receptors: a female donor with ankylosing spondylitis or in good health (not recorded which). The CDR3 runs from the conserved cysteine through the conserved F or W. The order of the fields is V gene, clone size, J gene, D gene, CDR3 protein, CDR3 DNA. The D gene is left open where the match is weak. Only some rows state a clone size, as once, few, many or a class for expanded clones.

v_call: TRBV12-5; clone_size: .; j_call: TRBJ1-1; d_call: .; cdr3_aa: CASALGGAGSEAFF; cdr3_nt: TGTGCTAGTGCCTTGGGGGGGGCAGGGTCTGAAGCTTTCTTT
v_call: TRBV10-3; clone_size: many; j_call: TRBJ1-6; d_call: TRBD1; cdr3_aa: CAISESAGGNSPLHF; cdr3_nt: TGTGCCATCAGTGAGTCTGCAGGGGGGAATTCACCCCTCCACTTT
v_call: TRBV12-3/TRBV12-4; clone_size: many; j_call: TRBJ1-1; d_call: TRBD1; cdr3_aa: CASSLGRGQGAGTEAFF; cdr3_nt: TGTGCCAGCAGTCTGGGGAGGGGACAGGGTGCGGGCACTGAAGCTTTCTTT
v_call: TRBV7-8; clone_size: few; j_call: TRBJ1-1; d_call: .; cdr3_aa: CASSLAPAGAEAFF; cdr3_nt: TGTGCCAGCAGCTTAGCCCCAGCCGGGGCTGAAGCTTTCTTT
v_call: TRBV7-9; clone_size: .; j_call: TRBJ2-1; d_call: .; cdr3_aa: CASSFKGPRNSGEQFF; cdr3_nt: TGTGCCAGCAGCTTCAAGGGACCCCGAAACAGTGGTGAGCAGTTCTTC
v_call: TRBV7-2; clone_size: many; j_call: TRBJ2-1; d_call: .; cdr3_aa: CASSPVENGPWGNEQFF; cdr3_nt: TGTGCCAGCAGCCCCGTTGAGAACGGGCCATGGGGCAATGAGCAGTTCTTC
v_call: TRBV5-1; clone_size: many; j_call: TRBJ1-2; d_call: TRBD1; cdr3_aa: CASSSSPTGTESGYTF; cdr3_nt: TGCGCCAGCAGCTCCTCCCCAACCGGGACAGAATCCGGCTACACCTTC
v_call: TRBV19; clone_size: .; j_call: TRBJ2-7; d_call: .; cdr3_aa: CASSKTPAGYEQYF; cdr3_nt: TGTGCCAGTAGTAAAACCCCAGCGGGCTACGAGCAGTACTTC
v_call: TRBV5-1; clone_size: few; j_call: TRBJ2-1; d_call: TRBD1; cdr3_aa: CASNLEFGTGEDNEQFF; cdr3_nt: TGCGCCAGCAACTTGGAGTTTGGGACAGGGGAAGACAATGAGCAGTTCTTC
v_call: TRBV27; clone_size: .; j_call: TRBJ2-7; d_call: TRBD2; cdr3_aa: CASSLRGGLYEQYF; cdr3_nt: TGTGCCAGCAGTTTGCGGGGGGGCCTGTACGAGCAGTACTTC
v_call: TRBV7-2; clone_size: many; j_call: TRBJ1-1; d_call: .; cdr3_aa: CASNPGQPWTEAFF; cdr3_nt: TGTGCCAGCAATCCGGGCCAACCGTGGACTGAAGCTTTCTTT
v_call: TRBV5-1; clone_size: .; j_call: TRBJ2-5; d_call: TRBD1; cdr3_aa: CASSPGGQGLETQYF; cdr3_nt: TGCGCCAGCAGCCCTGGGGGACAGGGGTTAGAGACCCAGTACTTC
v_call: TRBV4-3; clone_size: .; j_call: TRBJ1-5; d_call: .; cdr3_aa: CASSQGRDQPQHF; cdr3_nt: TGCGCCAGCAGCCAAGGGCGCGATCAGCCCCAGCATTTT
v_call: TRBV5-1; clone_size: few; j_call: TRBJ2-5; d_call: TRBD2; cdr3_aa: CASSLALAGQTQYF; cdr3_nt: TGCGCCAGCAGCTTGGCCCTAGCGGGTCAGACCCAGTACTTC
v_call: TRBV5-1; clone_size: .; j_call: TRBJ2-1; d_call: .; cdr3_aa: CASSSLAGLGDYNEQFF; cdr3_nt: TGCGCCAGCAGCTCCCTTGCGGGACTGGGTGACTACAATGAGCAGTTCTTC
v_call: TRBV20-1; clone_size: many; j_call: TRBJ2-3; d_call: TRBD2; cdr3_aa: CSASAKKRGTDTQYF; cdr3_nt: TGCAGTGCTTCCGCCAAGAAGCGGGGGACAGATACGCAGTATTTT
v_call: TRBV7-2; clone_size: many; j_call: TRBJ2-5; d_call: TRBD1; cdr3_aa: CASSLAGQGIATQYF; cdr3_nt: TGTGCCAGCAGCTTAGCGGGACAGGGAATTGCGACCCAGTACTTC
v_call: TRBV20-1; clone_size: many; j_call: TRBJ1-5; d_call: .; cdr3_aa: CSARDWIDSNQPQHF; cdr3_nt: TGCAGTGCTAGAGATTGGATTGATAGCAATCAGCCCCAGCATTTT
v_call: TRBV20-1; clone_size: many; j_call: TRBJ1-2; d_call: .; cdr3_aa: CSASSGLDGYTF; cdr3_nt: TGCAGTGCCTCTTCCGGATTGGATGGCTACACCTTC
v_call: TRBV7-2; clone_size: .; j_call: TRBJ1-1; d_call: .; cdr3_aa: CASSLQVVNTEAFF; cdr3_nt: TGTGCCAGCAGCTTACAGGTTGTGAACACTGAAGCTTTCTTT
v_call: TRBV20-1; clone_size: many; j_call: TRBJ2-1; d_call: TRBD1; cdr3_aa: CSAERTGMVF; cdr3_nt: TGCAGTGCTGAAAGGACAGGGATGGTCTTC
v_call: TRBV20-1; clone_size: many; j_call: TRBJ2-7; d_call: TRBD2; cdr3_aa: CSARELAAAREQYF; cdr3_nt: TGCAGTGCTAGAGAGCTAGCGGCCGCCAGAGAGCAGTACTTC
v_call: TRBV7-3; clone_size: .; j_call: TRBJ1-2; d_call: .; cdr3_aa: CASSRDPMDGWSYGYTF; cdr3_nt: TGTGCCAGCAGCCGAGACCCGATGGACGGGTGGTCGTATGGCTACACCTTC
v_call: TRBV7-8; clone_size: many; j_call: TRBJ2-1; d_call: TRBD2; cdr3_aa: CASSFGTSGSSTYNEQFF; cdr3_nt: TGTGCCAGCAGCTTTGGGACTAGCGGGAGTTCAACCTACAATGAGCAGTTCTTC
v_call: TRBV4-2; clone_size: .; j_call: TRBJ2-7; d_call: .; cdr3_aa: CASSPGPAYEQYF; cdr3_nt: TGTGCCAGCAGCCCGGGGCCCGCCTACGAGCAGTACTTC
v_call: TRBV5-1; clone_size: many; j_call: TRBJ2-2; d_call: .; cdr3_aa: CASSLPGQNTGELFF; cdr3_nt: TGCGCCAGCAGCTTGCCAGGACAAAACACCGGGGAGCTGTTTTTT
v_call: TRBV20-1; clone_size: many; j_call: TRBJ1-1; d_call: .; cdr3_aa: CSLGYSAGTEAFF; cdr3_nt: TGCAGTCTCGGGTACTCGGCGGGCACTGAAGCTTTCTTT